This T cell receptor (beta chain) originates from a study of cytomegalovirus exposure and HLA in healthy donors. Primers for the PCR totalled 60 Vbeta and 13 Jbeta. Libraries were prepared by immunoSEQ multiplex PCR; TCRdb keeps only in-frame clonotypes and omits some of them. The sample consists of around 130,000 clones, 81% of them appearing once. The J segment lost 1 base and the V segment lost 8 bases, leaving 20 bases of the junction unmatched. The CDR3 runs to 17 residues. Per germline, CDR1 SQVTM and CDR2 ANQGSEA. This receptor was taken from a man aged 18 to 30 in good health and CMV-seronegative. The rearrangement uses TRBV29-1 and TRBJ2-7; 7 bases are shared with TRBD1. The sequenced material came from PBMCs. The CDR3 loop is CSQLPRDRDDLSYEQYF. The CDR3 region has the DNA TGCAGCCAACTCCCCCGGGACAGAGATGATTTATCCTACGAGCAGTACTTC.